A selection of T cell receptor beta chains follows, all from one sample in a study of blood T cell repertoires in COVID-19. Assay: immunoSEQ multiplex PCR; the TCRdb copy retains only in-frame clones and omits some. The sample includes fewer than 200,000 clones, about 85% seen only once; the top ten take 5.4%. The sequencing input was peripheral blood. The receptors were gathered from a woman aged 50 to 60 with COVID-19, enrolled during active disease. The CDR3 runs from the conserved cysteine through the conserved F or W. Fields, in order: J gene, V gene, clone size, CDR3 length, D gene, CDR3 DNA, CDR3 protein. D genes are given only for firm matches. Size is omitted from some rows. Given values are once, few, many or a class for expanded clones.

TRBJ1-5 TRBV19 NA 15 NA TGTGCCAGTAGCCCCACGGACAATTACAATCAGCCCCAGCATTTT CASSPTDNYNQPQHF
TRBJ1-2 TRBV19 NA 15 NA TGTGCCAGTAGTCCGTTGGACAATTCTTACTATGGCTACACCTTC CASSPLDNSYYGYTF
TRBJ2-3 TRBV11-2 NA 16 TRBD2 TGTGCCAGCAGCCGGCTAGCGGGGGGGCCCTGGAATACGCAGTATTTT CASSRLAGGPWNTQYF
TRBJ1-2 TRBV7-3 NA 16 NA TGTGCCAGCAGCTCCACCCCCCCCTTGCAGGTTGTTGGCTACACCTTC CASSSTPPLQVVGYTF
TRBJ2-7 TRBV30 NA 15 TRBD2 TGTGCCTGGAGTTCGACCGGGACTAGCGGCTACGAGCAGTACTTC CAWSSTGTSGYEQYF
TRBJ2-3 TRBV4-1 few 16 TRBD1 TGCGCCAGCAGCCAGACACAGGGGCAGGTCACAGATACGCAGTATTTT CASSQTQGQVTDTQYF
TRBJ2-7 TRBV18 few 15 NA TGTGCCAGCTCACCAAATCGGGGTAGGGTGCGGGAGCAGTACTTC CASSPNRGRVREQYF
TRBJ2-7 TRBV7-9 NA 14 TRBD1 TGTGCCAGCAGCTCCGGGACAGGGCCCTACGAGCAGTACTTC CASSSGTGPYEQYF
TRBJ2-2 TRBV5-1 NA 16 TRBD1 TGCGCCAGCAGCCAGCTTGGGACAGGGAACACCGGGGAGCTGTTTTTT CASSQLGTGNTGELFF
TRBJ2-3 TRBV7-6 few 15 NA TGTGCCAGCAGCACGCCCGGGACTAGCACAGATACGCAGTATTTT CASSTPGTSTDTQYF
TRBJ2-3 TRBV12-5 many 15 TRBD1 TGTGCTAGTGGTTTCCCTGACAGGGATGTAGATACGCAGTATTTT CASGFPDRDVDTQYF
TRBJ2-5 TRBV7-2 NA 16 TRBD2 TGTGCCAGCAGCACGGGACTAGCGGTCTTCGGAGAGACCCAGTACTTC CASSTGLAVFGETQYF
TRBJ2-3 TRBV5-6 NA 14 NA TGTGCCAGCAGCCCGAGGACTAACACAGATACGCAGTATTTT CASSPRTNTDTQYF
TRBJ1-6 TRBV12-3/TRBV12-4 NA 13 NA TGTGCCAGCGGAGCAAACTATAATTCACCCCTCCACTTT CASGANYNSPLHF
TRBJ2-7 TRBV10-2 NA 16 TRBD1 TGCGCCAGCAGTGAGATGGGACAGGGAGATTCCTACGAGCAGTACTTC CASSEMGQGDSYEQYF
TRBJ2-5 TRBV5-4 NA 15 TRBD1 TGTGCCAGCAGCATCGGACAGGGGGCGGAGGAGACCCAGTACTTC CASSIGQGAEETQYF
TRBJ1-3 TRBV7-3 once 15 TRBD1 TGTGCCAGCAGCGCCGGGACAGGGGCTGGAAACACCATATATTTT CASSAGTGAGNTIYF
TRBJ1-1 TRBV5-6 NA 14 NA TGTGCCAGCAGCTTGGGGGCGGGATACACTGAAGCTTTCTTT CASSLGAGYTEAFF
TRBJ1-3 TRBV5-1 NA 13 NA TGCGCCAGCGCGGAATTCTCTGGAAACACCATATATTTT CASAEFSGNTIYF
TRBJ2-7 TRBV4-1 NA 15 TRBD1 TGCGCCAGCAGCCAAGCAAGGACAGGTGACTACGAGCAGTACTTC CASSQARTGDYEQYF
TRBJ1-1 TRBV6-5 once 16 TRBD1 TGTGCCAGCAGTTTTCCCGGGACAGGGATTTGGACTGAAGCTTTCTTT CASSFPGTGIWTEAFF
TRBJ2-2 TRBV3-1/TRBV3-2 once 15 TRBD1 TGTGCCAGCAGCCAGGGGACAGGTCAAAACGGGGAGCTGTTTTTT CASSQGTGQNGELFF
TRBJ1-2 TRBV2 NA 13 TRBD1 TGTGCCAGCAGTTATGACAGGGGTGAGGGCTACACCTTC CASSYDRGEGYTF
TRBJ2-3 TRBV4-2 NA 18 TRBD2 TGTGCCAGCAGCGCCGGGACTAGCGGGGGGGCAGGGGAAGATACGCAGTATTTT CASSAGTSGGAGEDTQYF